The following is a T cell receptor (beta chain) sequence with its context. V was pared by 3 bases and J by 1 base, with 8 bases between. The CDR3 covers 14 residues. Germline values: CDR1 MGHRA, CDR2 YSYEKL. Repertoires were generated with immunoSEQ multiplex PCR, while TCRdb's copy carries only in-frame clones and drops some. The sample yields approximately 300,000 clones, 92% seen once. The sample originates from a study of blood T cell repertoires in COVID-19. The sample was PBMCs or T cells enriched from blood (not recorded which). The chain employs TRBV4-1 and TRBJ2-3, with D perhaps TRBD2 (6 bases). This receptor was identified in a woman aged 25 to 39 who had recovered from COVID-19. Here the CDR3 DNA reads TGCGCCAGCAGCCATCCGGGGGGCACAGATACGCAGTATTTT. It yields the protein CASSHPGGTDTQYF.